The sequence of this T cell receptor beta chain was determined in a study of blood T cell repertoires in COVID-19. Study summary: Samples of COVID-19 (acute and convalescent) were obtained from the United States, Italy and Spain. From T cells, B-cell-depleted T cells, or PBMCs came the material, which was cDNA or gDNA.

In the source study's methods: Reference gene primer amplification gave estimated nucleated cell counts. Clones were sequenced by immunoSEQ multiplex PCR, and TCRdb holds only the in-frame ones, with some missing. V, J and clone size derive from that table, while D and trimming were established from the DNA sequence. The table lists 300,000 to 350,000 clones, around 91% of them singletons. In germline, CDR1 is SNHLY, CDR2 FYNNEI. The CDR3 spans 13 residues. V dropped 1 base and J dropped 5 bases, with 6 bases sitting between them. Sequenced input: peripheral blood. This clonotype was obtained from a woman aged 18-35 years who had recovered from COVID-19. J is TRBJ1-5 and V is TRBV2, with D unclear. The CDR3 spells CASSEGIDQPQHF. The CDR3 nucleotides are TGTGCCAGCAGTGAAGGTATCGATCAGCCCCAGCATTTT.